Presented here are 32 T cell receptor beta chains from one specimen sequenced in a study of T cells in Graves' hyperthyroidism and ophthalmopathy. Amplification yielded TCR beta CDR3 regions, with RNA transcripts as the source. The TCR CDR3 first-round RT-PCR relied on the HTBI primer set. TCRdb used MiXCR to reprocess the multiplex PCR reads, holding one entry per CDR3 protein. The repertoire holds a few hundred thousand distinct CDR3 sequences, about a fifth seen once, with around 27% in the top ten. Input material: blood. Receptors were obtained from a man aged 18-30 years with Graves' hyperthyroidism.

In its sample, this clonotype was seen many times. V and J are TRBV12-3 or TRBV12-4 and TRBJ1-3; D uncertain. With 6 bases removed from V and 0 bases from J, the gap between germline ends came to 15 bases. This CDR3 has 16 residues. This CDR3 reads CASRKPDRASGNTIYF. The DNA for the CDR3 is TGTGCCAGCAGAAAACCCGATAGAGCCTCTGGAAACACCATATATTTT.

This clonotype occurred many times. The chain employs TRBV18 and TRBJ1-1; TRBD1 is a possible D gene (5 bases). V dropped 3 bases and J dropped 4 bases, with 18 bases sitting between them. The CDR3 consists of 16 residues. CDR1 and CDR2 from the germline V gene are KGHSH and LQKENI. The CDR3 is CASSPSVWAGGTEAFF. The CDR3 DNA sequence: TGTGCCAGCTCACCCTCCGTTTGGGCTGGGGGCACTGAAGCTTTCTTT.

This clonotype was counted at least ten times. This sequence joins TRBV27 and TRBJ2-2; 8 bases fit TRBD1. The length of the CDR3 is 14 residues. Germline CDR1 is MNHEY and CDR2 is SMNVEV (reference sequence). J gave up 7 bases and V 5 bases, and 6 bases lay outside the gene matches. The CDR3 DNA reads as TGTGCCAGCAGTCCCAGGGGGCTGGGCGGGGAGCTGTTTTTT. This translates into CASSPRGLGGELFF.

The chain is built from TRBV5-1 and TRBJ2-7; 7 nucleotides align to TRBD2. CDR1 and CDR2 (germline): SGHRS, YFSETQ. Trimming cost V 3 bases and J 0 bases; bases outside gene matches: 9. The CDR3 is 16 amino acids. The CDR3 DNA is TGCGCCAGCAGCTCCACGCCGCGGGGGTTCTCCTACGAGCAGTACTTC. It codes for CASSSTPRGFSYEQYF.

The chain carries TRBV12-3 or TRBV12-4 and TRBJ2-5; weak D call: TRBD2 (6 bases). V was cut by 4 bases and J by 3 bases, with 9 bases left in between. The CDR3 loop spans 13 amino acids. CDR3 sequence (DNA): TGTGCCAGCAGTTATAGCGGAAAAGAGACCCAGTACTTC. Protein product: CASSYSGKETQYF.

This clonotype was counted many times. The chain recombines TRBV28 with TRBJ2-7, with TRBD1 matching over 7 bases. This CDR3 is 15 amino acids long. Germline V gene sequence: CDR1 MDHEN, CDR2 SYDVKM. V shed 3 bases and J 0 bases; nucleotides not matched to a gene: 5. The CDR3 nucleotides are TGTGCCAGCAGTTTTCGGGGACAGATCTCCTACGAGCAGTACTTC. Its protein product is CASSFRGQISYEQYF.

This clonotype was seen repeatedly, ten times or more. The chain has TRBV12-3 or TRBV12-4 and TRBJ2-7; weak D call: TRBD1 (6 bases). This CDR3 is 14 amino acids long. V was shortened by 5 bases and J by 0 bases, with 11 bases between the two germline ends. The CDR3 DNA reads TGTGCCAGCAGTCGTCAGGGGTTCTCCTACGAGCAGTACTTC. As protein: CASSRQGFSYEQYF.

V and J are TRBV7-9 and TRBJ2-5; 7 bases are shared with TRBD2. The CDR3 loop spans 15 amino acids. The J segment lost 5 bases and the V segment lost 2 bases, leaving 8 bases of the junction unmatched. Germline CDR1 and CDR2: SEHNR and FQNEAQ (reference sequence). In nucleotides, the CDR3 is TGTGCCAGCAGCTTATCGGGCGGGAGAGGCGAGACCCAGTACTTC. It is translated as CASSLSGGRGETQYF.

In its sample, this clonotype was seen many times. The CDR3: CASSAGGRSEAFF. CDR3 DNA sequence: TGCGCCAGCAGCGCAGGGGGCCGGTCTGAAGCTTTCTTT. The rearrangement uses TRBV5-1 and TRBJ1-1; 8 bases map to TRBD1. The germline V gene has CDR1 SGHRS and CDR2 YFSETQ. V shed 4 bases, J shed 6 bases, and the junction held 5 bases outside the gene matches. The CDR3 contains 13 residues.

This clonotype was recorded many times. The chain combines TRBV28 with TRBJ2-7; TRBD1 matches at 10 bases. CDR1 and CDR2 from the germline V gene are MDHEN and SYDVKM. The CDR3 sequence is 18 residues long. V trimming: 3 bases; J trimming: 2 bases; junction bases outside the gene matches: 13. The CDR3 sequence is CASSFYILGTGETYEQYF. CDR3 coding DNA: TGTGCCAGCAGTTTCTACATATTGGGGACAGGGGAGACCTACGAGCAGTACTTC.

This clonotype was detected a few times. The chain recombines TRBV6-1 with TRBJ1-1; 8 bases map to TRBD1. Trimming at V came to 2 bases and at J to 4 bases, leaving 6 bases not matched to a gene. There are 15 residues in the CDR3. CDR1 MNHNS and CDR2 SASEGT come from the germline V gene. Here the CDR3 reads CASSELQGVSTEAFF. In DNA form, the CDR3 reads TGTGCCAGCAGTGAACTACAGGGGGTGAGCACTGAAGCTTTCTTT.

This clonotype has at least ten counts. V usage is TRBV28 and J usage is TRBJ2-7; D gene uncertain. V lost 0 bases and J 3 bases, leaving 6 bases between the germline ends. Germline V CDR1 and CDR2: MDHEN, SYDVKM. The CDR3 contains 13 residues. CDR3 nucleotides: TGTGCCAGCAGTTTATGGCAGCACTACGAGCAGTACTTC. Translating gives CASSLWQHYEQYF.

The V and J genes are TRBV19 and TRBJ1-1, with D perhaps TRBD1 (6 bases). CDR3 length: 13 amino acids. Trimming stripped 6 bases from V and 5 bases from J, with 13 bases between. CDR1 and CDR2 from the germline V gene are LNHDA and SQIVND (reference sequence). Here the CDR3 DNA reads TGTGCCAGTAGCACAGGGAGGGAAACTGAAGCTTTCTTT. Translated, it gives CASSTGRETEAFF.

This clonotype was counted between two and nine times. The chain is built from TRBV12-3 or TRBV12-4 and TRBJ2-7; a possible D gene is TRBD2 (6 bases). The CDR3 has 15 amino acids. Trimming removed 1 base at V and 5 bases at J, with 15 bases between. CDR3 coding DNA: TGTGCCAGCAGTTTAGTGCTCGTAGGGAGGCACGAGCAGTACTTC. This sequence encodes CASSLVLVGRHEQYF.

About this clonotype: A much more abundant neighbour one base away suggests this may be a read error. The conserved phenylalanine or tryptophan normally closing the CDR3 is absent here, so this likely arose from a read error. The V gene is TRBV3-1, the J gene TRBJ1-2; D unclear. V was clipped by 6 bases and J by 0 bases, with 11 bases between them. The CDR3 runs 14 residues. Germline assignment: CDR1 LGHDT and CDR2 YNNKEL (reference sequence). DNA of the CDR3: TGTGCCAGCAGTCGTAGTGGAGCTAACTATGGCTACACCTAC. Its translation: CASSRSGANYGYTY.

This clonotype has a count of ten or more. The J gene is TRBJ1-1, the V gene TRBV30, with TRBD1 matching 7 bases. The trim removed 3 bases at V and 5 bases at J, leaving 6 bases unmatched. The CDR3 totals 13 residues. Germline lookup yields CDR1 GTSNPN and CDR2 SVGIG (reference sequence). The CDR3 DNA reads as TGTGCCTGGAGGCGGCAGGGGGGGACTGAAGCTTTCTTT. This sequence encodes CAWRRQGGTEAFF.

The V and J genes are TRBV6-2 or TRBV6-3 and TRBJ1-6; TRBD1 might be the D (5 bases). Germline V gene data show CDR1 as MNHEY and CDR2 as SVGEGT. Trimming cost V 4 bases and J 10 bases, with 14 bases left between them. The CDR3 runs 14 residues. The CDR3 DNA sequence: TGTGCCAGCAGTTCCTGGACGGGGCCCTCACCCCTCCACTTT. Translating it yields CASSSWTGPSPLHF.

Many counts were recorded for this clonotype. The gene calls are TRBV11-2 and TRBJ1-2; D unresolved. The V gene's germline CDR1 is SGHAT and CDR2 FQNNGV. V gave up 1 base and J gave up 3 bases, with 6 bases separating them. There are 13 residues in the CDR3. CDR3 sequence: CASSLGVDYGYTF. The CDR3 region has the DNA TGTGCCAGCAGCTTAGGTGTAGACTATGGCTACACCTTC.

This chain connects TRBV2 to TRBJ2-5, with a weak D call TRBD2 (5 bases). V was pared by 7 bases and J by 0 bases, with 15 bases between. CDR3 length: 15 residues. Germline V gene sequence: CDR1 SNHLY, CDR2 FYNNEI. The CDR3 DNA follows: TGTGCCAGCAACCCCCGGGGAAAGTACCAAGAGACCCAGTACTTC. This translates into CASNPRGKYQETQYF.

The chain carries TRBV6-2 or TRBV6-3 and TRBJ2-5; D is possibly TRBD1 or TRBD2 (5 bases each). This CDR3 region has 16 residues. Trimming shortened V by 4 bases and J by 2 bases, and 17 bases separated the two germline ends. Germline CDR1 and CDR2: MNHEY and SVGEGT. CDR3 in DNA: TGTGCCAGCAGTTCCGTCTGGGACGGCTTACAAGAGACCCAGTACTTC. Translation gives CASSSVWDGLQETQYF.

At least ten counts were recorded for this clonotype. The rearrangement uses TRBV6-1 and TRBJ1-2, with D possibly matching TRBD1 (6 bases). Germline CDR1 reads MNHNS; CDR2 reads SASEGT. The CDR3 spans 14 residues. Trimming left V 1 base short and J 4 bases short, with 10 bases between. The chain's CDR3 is CASSEGAGVYGYTF. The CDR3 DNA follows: TGTGCCAGCAGTGAAGGGGCAGGGGTCTATGGCTACACCTTC.

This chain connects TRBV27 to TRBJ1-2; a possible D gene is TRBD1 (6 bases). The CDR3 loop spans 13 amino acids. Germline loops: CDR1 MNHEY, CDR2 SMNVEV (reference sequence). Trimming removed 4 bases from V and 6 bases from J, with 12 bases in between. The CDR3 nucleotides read TGTGCCAGCAGTTCCCGGACAGTCCATGGCTACACCTTC. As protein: CASSSRTVHGYTF.

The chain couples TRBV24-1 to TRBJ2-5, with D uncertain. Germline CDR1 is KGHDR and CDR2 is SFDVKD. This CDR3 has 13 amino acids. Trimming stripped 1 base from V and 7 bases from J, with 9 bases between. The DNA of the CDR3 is TGTGCCACCAGTGATTTTTTGTATGGGACCCAGTACTTC. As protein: CATSDFLYGTQYF.

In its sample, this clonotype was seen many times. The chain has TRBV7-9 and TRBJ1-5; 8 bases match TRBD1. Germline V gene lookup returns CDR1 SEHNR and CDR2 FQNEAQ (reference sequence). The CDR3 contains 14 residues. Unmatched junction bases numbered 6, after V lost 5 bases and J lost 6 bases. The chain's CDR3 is CASSPGGVGQPQHF. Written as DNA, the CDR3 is TGTGCCAGCAGCCCAGGGGGCGTTGGTCAGCCCCAGCATTTT.

The chain's CDR3 is CASSLSGEVAATGELFF. DNA of the CDR3: TGTGCCAGCAGCTTATCTGGGGAGGTAGCGGCTACCGGGGAGCTGTTTTTT. This sequence joins TRBV7-3 and TRBJ2-2; tentatively, D is TRBD2 (6 bases). Germline CDR1 and CDR2: SGHTA and FQGTGA. V dropped 2 bases and J dropped 5 bases, with 18 bases sitting between them. This CDR3 has 17 residues.

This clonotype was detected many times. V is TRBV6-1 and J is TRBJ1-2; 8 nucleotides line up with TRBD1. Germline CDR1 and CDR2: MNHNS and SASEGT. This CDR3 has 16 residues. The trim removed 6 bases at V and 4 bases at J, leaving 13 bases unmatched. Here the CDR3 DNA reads TGTGCCAGCAGGTGGACAGGGACAAATAAACGCTATGGCTACACCTTC. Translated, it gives CASRWTGTNKRYGYTF.

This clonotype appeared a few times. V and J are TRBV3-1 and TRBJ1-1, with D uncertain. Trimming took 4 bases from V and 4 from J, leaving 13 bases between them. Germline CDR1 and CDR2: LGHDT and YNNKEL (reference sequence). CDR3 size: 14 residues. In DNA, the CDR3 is TGTGCCAGCAGCCTTCTGACACTACCCACTGAAGCTTTCTTT. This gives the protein CASSLLTLPTEAFF.

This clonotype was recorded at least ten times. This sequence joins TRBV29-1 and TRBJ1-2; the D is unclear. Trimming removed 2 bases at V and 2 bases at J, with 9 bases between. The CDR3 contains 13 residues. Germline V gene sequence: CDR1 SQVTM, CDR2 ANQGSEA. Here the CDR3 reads CSVEQRPNYGYTF. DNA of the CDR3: TGCAGCGTTGAACAGAGGCCCAACTATGGCTACACCTTC.

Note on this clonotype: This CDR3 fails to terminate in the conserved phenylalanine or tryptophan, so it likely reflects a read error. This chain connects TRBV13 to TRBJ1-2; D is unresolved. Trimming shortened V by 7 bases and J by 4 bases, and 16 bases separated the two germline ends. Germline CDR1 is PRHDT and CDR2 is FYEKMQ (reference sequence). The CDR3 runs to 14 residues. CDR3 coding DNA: TGTGCCAGCAAACCGGTAATCCTTCCCTATGGCTACACCGTC. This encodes CASKPVILPYGYTV.

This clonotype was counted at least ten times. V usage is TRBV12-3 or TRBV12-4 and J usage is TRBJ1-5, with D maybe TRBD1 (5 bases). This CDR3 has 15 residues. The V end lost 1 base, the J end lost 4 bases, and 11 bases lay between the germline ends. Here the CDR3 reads CASSLEVTGNQPQHF. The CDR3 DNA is TGTGCCAGCAGTTTAGAGGTAACAGGTAATCAGCCCCAGCATTTT.

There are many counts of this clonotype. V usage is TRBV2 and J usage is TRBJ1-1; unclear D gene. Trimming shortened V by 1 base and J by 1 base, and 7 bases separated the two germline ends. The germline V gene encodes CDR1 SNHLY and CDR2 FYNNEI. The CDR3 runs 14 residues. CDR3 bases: TGTGCCAGCAGTGAAGAGGGTGGGAACACTGAAGCTTTCTTT. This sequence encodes CASSEEGGNTEAFF.

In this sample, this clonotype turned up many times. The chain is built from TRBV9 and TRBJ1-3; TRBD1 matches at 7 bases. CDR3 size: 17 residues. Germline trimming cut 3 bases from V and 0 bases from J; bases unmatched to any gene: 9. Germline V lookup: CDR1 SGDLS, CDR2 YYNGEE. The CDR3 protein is CASSATGTASSGNTIYF. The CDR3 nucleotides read TGTGCCAGCAGCGCAACCGGGACAGCGAGCTCTGGAAACACCATATATTTT.